This T cell receptor beta chain was captured in a study of OX40 agonist ivuxolimab in advanced cancers. Study as a whole: Under the entry rules, prior anti-PD-1, anti-PD-L1 or anti-CTLA-4 therapy was allowed, and roughly 41% had some. Partial responses were achieved by three patients, of whom one had hepatocellular carcinoma and two had cutaneous melanoma.

V shed 5 bases and J shed 7 bases, with 18 bases lying between them. Germline V gene sequence: CDR1 SGHAT, CDR2 FQNNGV. This CDR3 comprises 15 residues. This clone was seen a single time. Its antigen remains unidentified. Findings and limits, study-wide: At 0.1 to 3.0 mg/kg, CD4+ and CD8+ blood T cells expanded clonally by week 6. Relative to CD4+ cells, CD8+ T cells on average had more expanded clones.

TCRdb's copy holds only in-frame clones and misses some; the assay was immunoSEQ multiplex PCR. The repertoire holds tens of thousands of clones, 90% to 95% seen once, with 2% to 3% in the top ten. This material consisted of CD4+ or CD8+ T cells sorted from blood, taken in a trial of the OX40 agonist ivuxolimab. The TCR was taken from an adult with an advanced solid tumor such as melanoma, head and neck, liver or kidney cancer. This rearrangement joins TRBV11-2 to TRBJ2-4; D might be TRBD2 (7 bases). CDR3 sequence (DNA): TGTGCCAGCAGCCACTCCCGGACTAGGGGGAACATTCAGTACTTC. This gives the protein CASSHSRTRGNIQYF.